The 7 T cell receptor beta chains below were found in one sample sequenced in a study of Ad26.COV2.S vaccination and SARS-CoV-2 variants. Generated by immunoSEQ multiplex PCR, the TCRdb table keeps only in-frame clones and is missing some. The sample comprises about half a million clones, roughly nine tenths of which are singletons, and 1.5% to 2% rests with the top ten. The treatment was: about 20 received Ad26.COV2.S at low or high dose, single or two shots; about 5 received placebo; per-sample allocation not given. On day 63 after the first injection, vaccine and placebo recipients gave samples. The sample was peripheral blood, taken in a trial of Ad26.COV2.S vaccine versus placebo. Receptors were obtained from a person aged 18-65 years who received the Ad26.COV2.S COVID-19 vaccine or a placebo.

This sequence joins TRBV5-6 and TRBJ2-7; D call uncertain. V lost 6 bases to trimming and J lost 0 bases, with 13 bases between them. The length of the CDR3 is 14 residues. Germline-derived CDR1 and CDR2 are SGHDT and YYEEEE. The CDR3 is CASTHPGISYEQYF. In nucleotides, the CDR3 is TGTGCCAGCACCCACCCCGGAATCTCCTACGAGCAGTACTTC.

The table lists this clone with a few counts. V and J are TRBV27 and TRBJ1-5; D is undetermined. The germline V and J ends were trimmed by 2 bases and 3 bases, with 8 bases remaining between them. The CDR3 spans 14 residues. Germline values: CDR1 MNHEY, CDR2 SMNVEV (reference sequence). This CDR3 is CASSLGHHNQPQHF. In DNA form, the CDR3 reads TGTGCCAGCAGTTTAGGGCACCACAATCAGCCCCAGCATTTT.

CDR3 protein: CASSWGRGYQETQYF. The CDR3 region has the DNA TGTGCCAGCAGCTGGGGGAGGGGATACCAAGAGACCCAGTACTTC. The J gene is TRBJ2-5, the V gene TRBV7-9; TRBD2 matches at 7 bases. The CDR3 has 15 amino acids. After removal of 4 bases from V and 0 bases from J, the junction contained 5 bases not matched to a gene. Germline V gene sequence: CDR1 SEHNR, CDR2 FQNEAQ (reference sequence).

The chain couples TRBV2 to TRBJ2-2; TRBD2 agrees at 11 bases. Germline trimming cut 7 bases from V and 6 bases from J; bases unmatched to any gene: 10. The CDR3 contains 16 residues. Germline V gene lookup returns CDR1 SNHLY and CDR2 FYNNEI. CDR3 protein: CASTYDSGRASGELFF. The CDR3 DNA reads as TGTGCCAGCACCTACGATAGCGGGAGGGCCTCCGGGGAGCTGTTTTTT.

J is TRBJ2-1 and V is TRBV6-1; 14 positions match TRBD2. Germline loops: CDR1 MNHNS, CDR2 SASEGT. The V and J ends lost 1 base and 7 bases, in that order; junction bases with no gene match: 3. The CDR3 totals 16 residues. The CDR3 region has the DNA TGTGCCAGCAGTGAAGTCGGACTAGCGGGGGGAAATGAGCAGTTCTTC. Translating it yields CASSEVGLAGGNEQFF.

The V gene is TRBV5-4, the J gene TRBJ2-2; D uncertain. Germline loops: CDR1 SGHNT, CDR2 YYREEE (reference sequence). This CDR3 has 15 amino acids. The V end lost 5 bases, the J end lost 6 bases, and 17 bases lay between the germline ends. Written as DNA, the CDR3 is TGTGCCAGCAGTTACCCAGGCGGCACCGCCGGGGAGCTGTTTTTT. Its protein product is CASSYPGGTAGELFF.

The chain carries TRBV20-1 and TRBJ2-1; D gene ambiguous. CDR1 is DFQATT and CDR2 is SNEGSKA in the germline V gene (reference sequence). V gave up 1 base and J gave up 10 bases, with 8 bases separating them. The CDR3 spans 11 residues. In DNA form, the CDR3 reads TGCAGTGCTAGAGTGTCCGGGGAGCAGTTCTTC. Its protein is CSARVSGEQFF.